The present TCR beta chain was sequenced within a study of Ad26.COV2.S vaccination and SARS-CoV-2 variants. Study at large: Participants got Ad26.COV2.S intramuscularly, once or twice 56 days apart. Study results and caveats: Greater spike-specific TCR breadth was seen in vaccine recipients than in placebo recipients. Assessments of TCR breadth and depth may have underestimated the total T cell responses.

Assay: immunoSEQ multiplex PCR; the TCRdb copy retains only in-frame clones and omits some. This table has roughly 700,000 clones, about 89% appearing once. With regard to this clone: Its cognate antigen is unknown.

Treatment of the sample: about 20 received Ad26.COV2.S at low or high dose, single or two shots; 5 received placebo; per-sample allocation not given. Following the first vaccine or placebo injection, samples were taken on day 63. Expression of Wuhan-strain SARS-CoV-2 spike came from the Ad26 vector that formed the vaccine. The CDR3 is made up of 15 amino acids. Germline V CDR1 and CDR2: SGHVS, FQNEAQ. V lost 5 bases to trimming and J lost 3 bases; unmatched junction nucleotides: 8. J is TRBJ2-3 and V is TRBV7-8; 7 positions agree with TRBD1. This sample comprised peripheral blood, obtained in a trial of Ad26.COV2.S vaccine versus placebo. The TCR sequence derives from a person aged 18 to 59 who received the Ad26.COV2.S COVID-19 vaccine or a placebo. For the CDR3, the DNA is TGTGCCAGCAGCACCCGACAGGGTGGGACAGATACGCAGTATTTT. Translating it yields CASSTRQGGTDTQYF.